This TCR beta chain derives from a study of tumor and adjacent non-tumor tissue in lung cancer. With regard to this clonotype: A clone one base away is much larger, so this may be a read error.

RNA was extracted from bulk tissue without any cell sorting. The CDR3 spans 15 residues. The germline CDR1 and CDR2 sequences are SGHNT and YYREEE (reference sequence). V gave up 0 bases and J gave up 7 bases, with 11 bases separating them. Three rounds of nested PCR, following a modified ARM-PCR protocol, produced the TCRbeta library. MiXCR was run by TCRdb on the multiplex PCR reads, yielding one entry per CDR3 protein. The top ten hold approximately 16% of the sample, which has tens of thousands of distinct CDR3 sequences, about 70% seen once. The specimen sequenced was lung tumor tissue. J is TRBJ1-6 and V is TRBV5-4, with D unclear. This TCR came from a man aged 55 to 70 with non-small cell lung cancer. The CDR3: CASSLDVSGNSPLHF. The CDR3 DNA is TGTGCCAGCAGCTTGGATGTGAGTGGCAATTCACCCCTCCACTTT.